This TCR beta chain was sequenced for a study of blood T cell repertoires in COVID-19. Only in-frame clones appear in the TCRdb table, and some are missing; sequencing was by immunoSEQ multiplex PCR. This table has under 200,000 clones, less than 90% appearing once. Trimming took 8 bases from V and 1 from J, leaving 14 bases between them. Germline loops: CDR1 MDHEN, CDR2 SYDVKM. This CDR3 comprises 14 residues. This sequence was found in a woman aged 45-60 years who had recovered from COVID-19. The sequenced sample consisted of PBMCs or T cells enriched from blood (not recorded which). The gene calls are TRBV28 and TRBJ1-1, with a tentative D call TRBD1 (5 bases). In nucleotides, the CDR3 is TGTGCCAGCGGAAGCGGAGGGGAGAACACTGAAGCTTTCTTT. Amino acids: CASGSGGENTEAFF. The whole variable domain, remainder taken from reference TRBV28 and TRBJ1-1, is DVKVTQSSRYLVKRTGEKVFLECVQDMDHENMFWYRQDPGLGLRLIYFSYDVKMKEKGDIPEGYSVSREKKERFSLILESASTNQTSMYLCASGSGGENTEAFFGQGTRLTVV.